The sequence of this T cell receptor beta chain was determined in a study of neurological immune-mediated disorders. From germline, CDR1 is KGHSH and CDR2 LQKENI. The CDR3 runs to 14 residues. The germline V and J ends were trimmed by 7 bases and 1 base, with 13 bases remaining between them. This clonotype was seen ten or more times. TCRdb re-called the 5' RACE reads with MiXCR, one entry per CDR3 protein. Here the sample spans about 65,000 distinct CDR3 sequences, around 4% being singletons. Specimen: PBMCs. V is TRBV18 and J is TRBJ1-1; TRBD1 is a possible D gene (6 bases). This TCR was recovered from a man in his fifties or sixties with multiple sclerosis. DNA for the CDR3: TGTGCCAGCTTAAGACGACAGGAGAACACTGAAGCTTTCTTT. Its protein is CASLRRQENTEAFF.